The rows below give T cell receptor beta chains drawn from one sample of a study of CD8 T cells in Susac syndrome. A single record per CDR3 protein comes from TCRdb applying MiXCR to the immunoSEQ multiplex PCR reads. The table shows about 120,000 distinct CDR3 sequences, with 94% occurring only once. The sample consisted of CD4+ T cells from PBMCs. The receptors stem from a human donor in good health. Each CDR3 is given with its conserved first and last residue. D genes are given only for firm matches. Some rows have no size entry. The others give once, few or many, or a class for an expanded clone.

clone_size	d_call	v_call	j_call	cdr3_nt	cdr3_aa
-	-	TRBV4-2	TRBJ1-1	TGTGCCAGCAGCCAACCTGAGGGGAACACTGAAGCTTTCTTT	CASSQPEGNTEAFF
-	-	TRBV2	TRBJ2-3	TGTGCCAGCAGTGAAGTTGAGACTTCCACAGATACGCAGTATTTT	CASSEVETSTDTQYF
-	-	TRBV7-9	TRBJ2-1	TGTGCCAGCAGCCACAGGGACATGAACAATGAGCAGTTCTTC	CASSHRDMNNEQFF
-	-	TRBV24-1	TRBJ2-3	TGTGCCACCACCCCCGGGACCGGGGATACGCAGTATTTT	CATTPGTGDTQYF
once	-	TRBV24-1	TRBJ1-1	TGTGCCACCAGAAGAGGGGGAGGCATGAACACTGAAGCTTTCTTT	CATRRGGGMNTEAFF
-	-	TRBV30	TRBJ1-3	TGTGCCTGGGGGACGGGGCGGATGACTTCTGGAAACACCATATATTTT	CAWGTGRMTSGNTIYF
-	TRBD2	TRBV2	TRBJ2-7	TGTGCCAGTTACGCGGGACTAGCATCCCCCGAGCAGTACTTC	CASYAGLASPEQYF
-	-	TRBV5-6	TRBJ2-5	TGTGCCAGCAGCTTGGTGGGGCTGGAGGAGGCCCAGTACTTC	CASSLVGLEEAQYF
once	TRBD2	TRBV30	TRBJ2-1	TGTGCCTGGGGGACTAGCGGGAGGCCCCACAATGAGCAGTTCTTC	CAWGTSGRPHNEQFF
-	TRBD1	TRBV19	TRBJ1-5	TGTGCCAGTAGTATCGGGACAGGGGAGTATCAGCCCCAGCATTTT	CASSIGTGEYQPQHF
-	-	TRBV5-8	TRBJ2-2	TGTGCCAGCATCACAGGGTTAAACACCGGGGAGCTGTTTTTT	CASITGLNTGELFF
-	-	TRBV2	TRBJ2-5	TGTGCCAGCAGCCGGAGGGGTGGACAACAAGAGACCCAGTACTTC	CASSRRGGQQETQYF
-	-	TRBV30	TRBJ2-3	TGTGCCTGGAGTGCCCCCCGGAGGCCCGATACGCAGTATTTT	CAWSAPRRPDTQYF
few	-	TRBV12-3/TRBV12-4	TRBJ2-7	TGTGCCAGCAGTCAAGGGGGCTACGAGCAGTACTTC	CASSQGGYEQYF